This T cell receptor beta chain derives from a study of blood T cell repertoires in COVID-19. Across the whole study: The study drew acute and convalescent COVID-19 samples from the United States, Italy and Spain.

Under the authors' procedure: By means of reference gene primer amplification, nucleated cell counts were estimated. Using immunoSEQ multiplex PCR, the repertoire was profiled, and TCRdb retains in-frame clones only, with some absent. V and J calls and clone size follow that table, whereas D and trimming were derived from the DNA. The table includes tens of thousands of clones, around 86% detected once. Germline V gives CDR1 MNHEY, CDR2 SMNVEV (reference sequence). CDR3 length: 14 amino acids. Trimming took off 2 bases at V and 7 bases at J, with 11 bases between the two ends. The rearrangement uses TRBV27 and TRBJ2-2, with D unresolved. This sequence was found in a man aged 45-65 years with active COVID-19. Sequenced input: peripheral blood. CDR3: CASSLISSSGELFF. CDR3 bases: TGTGCCAGCAGTTTAATTAGCTCGAGCGGGGAGCTGTTTTTT.